Reported below is one T cell receptor (beta chain). Its specificity is not known. This record comes from a study of tumor-infiltrating lymphocytes in primary liver carcinoma. Overall study: Patients were both men and women, whose ages ran from 30 to 69 years.

Whole-study results and caveats: Tumor region pairs outstripped tumor-adjacent and tumor-blood pairs in overlap.

The input was approximately 500 ng total RNA; TCR beta cDNA was made from it with a constant-region primer. Amplification in three nested multiplex PCR rounds with slightly modified ARM-PCR gave rise to TCR beta libraries. Via MiXCR, TCRdb re-called the multiplex PCR reads, giving one row per CDR3 protein. The sample lists around 78,000 distinct CDR3 sequences; 71% were seen once. The study co-extracted DNA and RNA from 20-30 mg of unsorted bulk tissue. Sequenced material: liver tumor tissue from sampling region 4. Noted subset: tumor region T4, right-lateral pole. This sequence originates from an older woman with primary liver carcinoma and hepatitis B virus infection.

CDR3 DNA sequence: TGCGCCAGCAGCGCGGAGGAGGGGTCAGGGCGTGCCTGCGAGCAGTACTTC. Residues: CASSAEEGSGRACEQYF. The chain employs TRBV10-2 and TRBJ2-7; TRBD2 might be the D (6 bases). The germline gives CDR1 WSHSY, CDR2 SAAADI. The CDR3 covers 17 residues. The V end was cut by 6 bases, the J end by 6 bases, with 27 bases between.